Shown below are 13 T cell receptor beta chains from a single sample sequenced in a study of graft-versus-host responses after intestinal transplantation. The data were produced by immunoSEQ multiplex PCR, yet TCRdb's version contains in-frame clones alone and is incomplete. This repertoire shows 96,000 or so clones, around nine tenths found once; its top ten account for around 0.18%. Antigens of these TCRs are unknown. The sequenced sample was unstimulated CD4+ T cells sorted from spleen or lymph node cells, obtained before intestinal transplant. The receptors derive from a human donor who received an intestinal transplant.

This clone was seen more than once but under ten times. J is TRBJ2-1 and V is TRBV7-9; D is possibly TRBD1 (6 bases). The germline gives CDR1 SEHNR, CDR2 FQNEAQ (reference sequence). V lost 2 bases and J 9 bases, leaving 8 bases between the germline ends. There are 12 residues in the CDR3. The CDR3 nucleotides are TGTGCCAGCAGCTTAAGAGGGGGTGAGCAGTTCTTC. Translating gives CASSLRGGEQFF.

The CDR3 region is CASSESGVWADTQYF. For the CDR3, the DNA is TGTGCCAGCAGTGAATCGGGAGTTTGGGCAGATACGCAGTATTTT. This chain links TRBV6-1 with TRBJ2-3; TRBD2 might be the D (6 bases). Trimming shortened V by 2 bases and J by 4 bases, and 13 bases separated the two germline ends. This CDR3 has 15 residues. The germline CDR1 and CDR2 sequences are MNHNS and SASEGT.

This chain joins TRBV4-3 and TRBJ2-2, with a tentative D call TRBD2 (6 bases). Germline V gene data show CDR1 as LGHNA and CDR2 as YSLEER. Trimming removed 0 bases from V and 7 bases from J, with 12 bases in between. The CDR3 loop spans 15 amino acids. CDR3 sequence: CASSQDLGLGGELFF. CDR3 nucleotide sequence: TGCGCCAGCAGCCAAGATTTGGGACTGGGCGGGGAGCTGTTTTTT.

The rearrangement joins TRBV5-8 to TRBJ1-3; D gene uncertain. The V end was cut by 4 bases, the J end by 0 bases, with 8 bases between. The V gene's germline CDR1 is SGHTS and CDR2 YDEGEE. The CDR3 length is 14 residues. CDR3 loop: CASSDRGSGNTIYF. CDR3 sequence (DNA): TGTGCCAGCAGCGACCGGGGCTCTGGAAACACCATATATTTT.

The chain employs TRBV10-3 and TRBJ2-3; 10 nucleotides line up with TRBD1. V gave up 2 bases and J gave up 5 bases; unmatched junction bases: 7. The CDR3 is 16 residues long. Germline CDR1 reads ENHRY; CDR2 reads SYGVKD. The CDR3 nucleotides are TGTGCCATCAGTGAGAACCGGGACAGGGGTAGAGATACGCAGTATTTT. Its translation is CAISENRDRGRDTQYF.

The rearrangement joins TRBV6-5 to TRBJ1-1; the D is unclear. CDR3 length: 13 amino acids. V lost 4 bases, J lost 4 bases, and 10 bases lay in between. Germline V CDR1 and CDR2: MNHEY, SVGAGI. The CDR3 is CASSSLARTEAFF. CDR3 nucleotides: TGTGCCAGCAGTTCCCTTGCGCGCACTGAAGCTTTCTTT.

This chain links TRBV5-1 with TRBJ2-3; 7 bases align to TRBD1. The CDR3 spans 15 residues. J gave up 4 bases and V 1 base, and 6 bases lay outside the gene matches. Germline assignment: CDR1 SGHRS and CDR2 YFSETQ. The CDR3 coding sequence is TGCGCCAGCAGCTTGCCGACAGGGAGTGCAGATACGCAGTATTTT. Protein sequence: CASSLPTGSADTQYF. Full variable domain (remainder filled in from reference TRBV5-1 and TRBJ2-3): KAGVTQTPRYLIKTRGQQVTLSCSPISGHRSVSWYQQTPGQGLQFLFEYFSETQRNKGNFPGRFSGRQFSNSRSEMNVSTLELGDSALYLCASSLPTGSADTQYFGPGTRLTVL.

The V call is TRBV6-5, the J call TRBJ2-5, with TRBD2 matching 7 bases. This CDR3 comprises 15 residues. Trimming at V came to 2 bases and at J to 5 bases, leaving 8 bases not matched to a gene. Per the germline V gene, CDR1 is MNHEY and CDR2 is SVGAGI. The CDR3 here is CASSYRAGREETQYF. The CDR3 DNA sequence: TGTGCCAGCAGTTACAGGGCAGGGCGGGAGGAGACCCAGTACTTC.

The chain is built from TRBV6-5 and TRBJ2-7, with D uncertain. The V end lost 0 bases, the J end lost 6 bases, and 15 bases lay between the germline ends. The CDR3 is 15 amino acids. CDR1 MNHEY and CDR2 SVGAGI come from the germline V gene. CDR3 DNA: TGTGCCAGCAGTTACTCGATTTACCGTCTACGCGAGCAGTACTTC. Its translation: CASSYSIYRLREQYF.

The chain carries TRBV7-8 and TRBJ2-5, with 7 bases fitting TRBD1. CDR1 and CDR2 (germline): SGHVS, FQNEAQ. This CDR3 is 16 amino acids long. With 5 bases clipped from V and 5 bases from J, the junction kept 14 bases outside the gene matches. The CDR3 is CASSRSRDRVSETQYF. In DNA, the CDR3 is TGTGCCAGCAGCCGATCCCGGGACAGAGTTTCGGAGACCCAGTACTTC.

The chain carries TRBV19 and TRBJ1-5; D is possibly TRBD1 (6 bases). The V gene's germline CDR1 is LNHDA and CDR2 SQIVND (reference sequence). The CDR3 loop spans 16 amino acids. V lost 6 bases and J lost 5, with 20 bases in between. Written as DNA, the CDR3 is TGTGCCAGTAGCGACGCCCCGGGGGGCGCGTATCAGCCCCAGCATTTT. Translated: CASSDAPGGAYQPQHF.

V gene TRBV7-9 combines with J gene TRBJ1-1; 8 bases are a match to TRBD1. Germline-derived CDR1 and CDR2 are SEHNR and FQNEAQ (reference sequence). The CDR3 covers 15 residues. The V and J ends lost 1 base and 5 bases, in that order; junction bases with no gene match: 6. The CDR3 protein is CASSLEDRVGTEAFF. Here the CDR3 DNA reads TGTGCCAGCAGCTTAGAGGACAGGGTTGGGACTGAAGCTTTCTTT.

This clone came up once. The V and J genes are TRBV7-7 and TRBJ2-7; D unresolved. V lost 1 base and J 4 bases, leaving 11 bases between the germline ends. From germline, CDR1 is SSHAT and CDR2 FNYEAQ (reference sequence). This CDR3 has 14 amino acids. The CDR3 DNA sequence: TGTGCCAGCAGCTTAGGTTTGGGCAAGTACGAGCAGTACTTC. It translates to CASSLGLGKYEQYF.